The 8 T cell receptor beta chains below were found in one sample sequenced in a study of technical replicates of blood from a handful of donors (dated by TCRdb to 2016 to 2017). The library was built by means of the immunoSEQ multiplex PCR assay. As stored in TCRdb, this immuneACCESS dataset retains in-frame rearrangements with V and J assigned. A fraction of the clones does not appear; measured against another copy, unresolved V genes explain less than half of the discrepancy, and the remainder lacks a known reason. The sample profile shows about 73,000 clones; more than 85% of them were found once. The leading ten clones occupy 4.5% to 5% of the sample. The source material was PBMCs. All receptors come from a human donor in good health. Some clones in this sample may be carry-over from other donors' samples.

This clone was seen a single time. The rearrangement uses TRBV7-9 and TRBJ2-3; D possibly corresponds to TRBD1 (5 bases). CDR1 and CDR2 from the germline V gene are SEHNR and FQNEAQ (reference sequence). The CDR3 extends over 14 amino acids. V was clipped by 10 bases and J by 0 bases, with 14 bases between them. The CDR3 DNA sequence: TGTGCCACCCAGGGCGTCTCAAGCACAGATACGCAGTATTTT. It is translated as CATQGVSSTDTQYF.

This sequence joins TRBV4-1 and TRBJ2-3; 8 nucleotides line up with TRBD1. The CDR3 loop spans 16 amino acids. V shed 4 bases and J 4 bases; nucleotides not matched to a gene: 10. The germline V gene encodes CDR1 MGHRA and CDR2 YSYEKL. The CDR3 spells CASSRPDREFPDTQYF. DNA for the CDR3: TGCGCCAGCAGCCGCCCGGACAGGGAATTCCCAGATACGCAGTATTTT.

The genes are TRBV6-1 and TRBJ1-5; no reliable D call. This CDR3 region has 14 residues. The V end was cut by 3 bases, the J end by 5 bases, with 11 bases between. Per germline, CDR1 MNHNS and CDR2 SASEGT. The CDR3 sequence is CASSDMGSYQPQHF. Here the CDR3 DNA reads TGTGCCAGCAGTGATATGGGGAGTTATCAGCCCCAGCATTTT.

The CDR3: CASSLSRRETGADTQYF. CDR3 nucleotide sequence: TGTGCCAGCAGCCTTTCGAGACGGGAGACGGGCGCAGATACGCAGTATTTT. The V and J genes are TRBV11-3 and TRBJ2-3; the D gene is possibly TRBD2 (6 bases). CDR3 size: 17 residues. CDR1 and CDR2 (germline): SGHNT, YENEEA. Trimming removed 5 bases at V and 4 bases at J, with 22 bases between.

The chain has TRBV6-4 and TRBJ2-1, with TRBD2 matching 8 bases. The CDR3 has 16 residues. Germline values: CDR1 MRHNA, CDR2 SNTAGT. V shed 0 bases, J shed 6 bases, and the junction held 7 bases outside the gene matches. DNA of the CDR3: TGTGCCAGCAGTGACTCGGGGCTAGCGGGTCCCAATGAGCAGTTCTTC. Protein: CASSDSGLAGPNEQFF.

The V and J genes are TRBV6-1 and TRBJ2-1; unclear D gene. The V and J ends lost 6 bases and 6 bases respectively, with 6 bases between them. The CDR3 extends over 11 amino acids. Germline V gene sequence: CDR1 MNHNS, CDR2 SASEGT. CDR3 region: CASSGRNEQFF. In nucleotides, the CDR3 is TGTGCCAGCAGCGGTCGCAATGAGCAGTTCTTC.

In DNA form, the CDR3 reads TGTGCCAGTAGCTGGACAGGGCTCGCGAACACTGAAGCTTTCTTT. This gives the protein CASSWTGLANTEAFF. V usage is TRBV19 and J usage is TRBJ1-1, with TRBD1 identical over 8 bases. The length of the CDR3 is 15 residues. Trimming at V came to 6 bases and at J to 1 base, leaving 7 bases not matched to a gene. Germline values: CDR1 LNHDA, CDR2 SQIVND (reference sequence).

The chain uses TRBV29-1 and TRBJ1-1; TRBD1 might be the D (5 bases). This CDR3 is 15 amino acids long. Looked up from germline, CDR1 is SQVTM and CDR2 is ANQGSEA. V lost 5 bases, J lost 4 bases, and 20 bases lay in between. The CDR3 nucleotides read TGCAGCGTTCAAATGGGGGGGATTTGGGGCACTGAAGCTTTCTTT. Encoded protein: CSVQMGGIWGTEAFF. Drawing the rest from reference TRBV29-1 and TRBJ1-1, the complete variable domain is SAVISQKPSRDICQRGTSLTIQCQVDSQVTMMFWYRQQPGQSLTLIATANQGSEATYESGFVIDKFPISRPNLTFSTLTVSNMSPEDSSIYLCSVQMGGIWGTEAFFGQGTRLTVV.